The 27 T cell receptor beta chains below come from one sample, sequenced in a study of blood T cell repertoires in COVID-19. Profiled with immunoSEQ multiplex PCR; TCRdb holds only in-frame clones, not every one. The table lists about 120,000 clones, roughly three quarters of them singletons. Sequencing was carried out using peripheral blood. The source of these receptors is a human donor in a cohort sampled during active COVID-19.

The chain joins TRBV5-1 to TRBJ2-7; 11 bases line up with TRBD2. The CDR3 spans 14 residues. In germline, CDR1 is SGHRS, CDR2 YFSETQ. V was clipped by 1 base and J by 11 bases; unmatched bases: 8. CDR3 residues: CASSLTPTSGSEYF. The CDR3 bases are TGCGCCAGCAGCTTGACCCCAACTAGCGGGAGTGAGTACTTC.

The J gene is TRBJ2-7, the V gene TRBV29-1, with D unclear. V was trimmed by 0 bases and J by 7 bases, leaving 7 bases between them. Germline CDR1 reads SQVTM; CDR2 reads ANQGSEA. This CDR3 is 11 amino acids long. The CDR3 DNA sequence: TGCAGCGTTGAAGAGCGTTGGGAGCAGTACTTC. Amino acid sequence: CSVEERWEQYF.

This clone occurred a few times. The chain joins TRBV28 to TRBJ2-1; 7 nucleotides align to TRBD2. CDR3 length: 15 amino acids. Looked up from germline, CDR1 is MDHEN and CDR2 is SYDVKM. V was pared by 6 bases and J by 6 bases, with 11 bases of the junction left unmatched. Written as DNA, the CDR3 is TGTGCCAGCAGGTCCGAGGCGGGAGTTGTCAATGAGCAGTTCTTC. It is translated as CASRSEAGVVNEQFF. The whole variable domain, remainder taken from reference TRBV28 and TRBJ2-1, is DVKVTQSSRYLVKRTGEKVFLECVQDMDHENMFWYRQDPGLGLRLIYFSYDVKMKEKGDIPEGYSVSREKKERFSLILESASTNQTSMYLCASRSEAGVVNEQFFGPGTRLTVL.

This clone was detected only once. CDR3 residues: CASSLYTGGFSYEQYF. In DNA, the CDR3 is TGTGCCAGCAGCTTATATACAGGGGGCTTCTCCTACGAGCAGTACTTC. The chain couples TRBV7-2 to TRBJ2-7; TRBD1 agrees at 9 bases. V was clipped by 2 bases and J by 0 bases; unmatched bases: 5. Germline values: CDR1 SGHTA, CDR2 FQGNSA. There are 16 residues in the CDR3.

The chain is built from TRBV11-2 and TRBJ1-1; 10 bases agree with TRBD1. The CDR3 runs to 14 residues. The V gene's germline CDR1 is SGHAT and CDR2 FQNNGV. J lost 5 bases, V lost 3 bases, and 3 bases had no gene match. The CDR3 here is CASSLRTGGTEAFF. CDR3 nucleotide sequence: TGTGCCAGCAGCTTGAGGACAGGGGGTACTGAAGCTTTCTTT.

This sequence joins TRBV6-5 and TRBJ1-6, with TRBD1 as a possible D gene (6 bases). CDR1 is MNHEY and CDR2 is SVGAGI in the germline V gene. The CDR3 loop spans 12 amino acids. V was pared by 6 bases and J by 14 bases, with 14 bases between. The CDR3 nucleotides read TGTGCCAGCAGGAAACAACAGGGATCCCTCCACTTT. Protein product: CASRKQQGSLHF.

The chain is built from TRBV6-2 or TRBV6-3 and TRBJ2-7; 13 bases are a match to TRBD2. V lost 5 bases and J lost 5; bases outside the gene matches: 6. Germline loops: CDR1 MNHEY, CDR2 SVGEGT. This CDR3 has 15 amino acids. CDR3 coding DNA: TGTGCCAGCAGTACAGGACTAGCGGGAGTCGACGAGCAGTACTTC. Protein sequence: CASSTGLAGVDEQYF.

The J gene is TRBJ1-1, the V gene TRBV19; 10 bases are a match to TRBD1. Germline V CDR1 and CDR2: LNHDA, SQIVND (reference sequence). J was trimmed by 9 bases and V by 3 bases; bases with no gene match: 10. The CDR3 is 15 residues long. The CDR3 bases are TGTGCCAGTAGTATGGGCGTTGGGACAGGGGCTAAAGCTTTCTTT. Its translation: CASSMGVGTGAKAFF.

The chain carries TRBV24-1 and TRBJ1-2, with 7 nucleotides matching TRBD1. V was clipped by 4 bases and J by 4 bases; unmatched bases: 5. From germline, CDR1 is KGHDR and CDR2 SFDVKD. CDR3 length equals 14 residues. CDR3 sequence (DNA): TGTGCCACCAGTGACTCCGGGACAGCCTATGGCTACACCTTC. Encoded protein: CATSDSGTAYGYTF.

This clone was counted only a few times. The gene calls are TRBV6-5 and TRBJ1-4; D is unresolved. V was cut by 7 bases and J by 0 bases, with 6 bases left in between. From germline, CDR1 is MNHEY and CDR2 SVGAGI. The CDR3 totals 13 residues. CDR3 loop: CASKEATNEKLFF. For the CDR3, the DNA is TGTGCCAGCAAGGAGGCAACTAATGAAAAACTGTTTTTT.

For this clone: Other DNA sequences of this sample code for an identical CDR3. The rearrangement links TRBV27 to TRBJ1-5; D gene ambiguous. The CDR3 runs 13 residues. The V and J ends lost 2 bases and 7 bases respectively, with 9 bases between them. CDR1 and CDR2 from the germline V gene are MNHEY and SMNVEV (reference sequence). CDR3 loop: CASSLTGSQPQHF. The CDR3 DNA is TGTGCCAGCAGTTTAACGGGGTCCCAGCCCCAGCATTTT.

The chain uses TRBV19 and TRBJ2-7; TRBD2 is a possible D gene (6 bases). This CDR3 has 14 amino acids. V was trimmed by 5 bases and J by 2 bases, leaving 13 bases between them. Germline CDR1 is LNHDA and CDR2 is SQIVND (reference sequence). The chain's CDR3 is CASSLGLFTYEQYF. The CDR3 DNA follows: TGTGCCAGTAGTTTGGGACTGTTTACCTACGAGCAGTACTTC.

This rearrangement joins TRBV19 to TRBJ2-7, with D possibly being TRBD1 (5 bases). The CDR3 is 13 amino acids. CDR1 is LNHDA and CDR2 is SQIVND in the germline V gene (reference sequence). Trimming took 4 bases from V and 4 from J, leaving 11 bases between them. In DNA form, the CDR3 reads TGTGCCAGTAGTAGTGGGAAGGGGTACGAGCAGTACTTC. This translates into CASSSGKGYEQYF.

The chain couples TRBV19 to TRBJ1-1; perhaps TRBD1 as D (6 bases). This CDR3 is 16 amino acids long. With 6 bases removed from V and 4 bases from J, the gap between germline ends came to 21 bases. Germline loops: CDR1 LNHDA, CDR2 SQIVND (reference sequence). CDR3 sequence (DNA): TGTGCCAGTAGATTAGGACAGTTCGGCGGTAGCACTGAAGCTTTCTTT. Translated, it gives CASRLGQFGGSTEAFF.

The chain uses TRBV7-2 and TRBJ2-7; perhaps TRBD2 as D (6 bases). Germline V gene data show CDR1 as SGHTA and CDR2 as FQGNSA. CDR3 length: 15 amino acids. V lost 0 bases and J 2 bases, leaving 11 bases between the germline ends. CDR3: CASSLAAEGPYEQYF. CDR3 in DNA: TGTGCCAGCAGCTTAGCGGCGGAGGGACCCTACGAGCAGTACTTC.

CDR3 bases: TGTGCCAGCAGTTACGGGACAGGGGGCAATCAGCCCCAGCATTTT. Protein product: CASSYGTGGNQPQHF. The chain links TRBV6-6 to TRBJ1-5, with 10 nucleotides matching TRBD1. V lost 2 bases, J lost 2 bases, and 0 bases stayed unmatched. This CDR3 spans 15 amino acids. Germline CDR1 MNHNY, CDR2 SVGAGI (reference sequence).

The chain has TRBV6-5 and TRBJ1-1; 7 nucleotides align to TRBD1. The germline CDR1 and CDR2 sequences are MNHEY and SVGAGI. V was clipped by 4 bases and J by 5 bases; unmatched bases: 7. The CDR3 length is 14 residues. CDR3 sequence (DNA): TGTGCCAGCAGTTTACGACAGGGCGGAACTGAAGCTTTCTTT. Residues: CASSLRQGGTEAFF.

The chain carries TRBV19 and TRBJ1-2; 9 bases align to TRBD1. Trimming cost V 10 bases and J 4 bases; bases outside gene matches: 7. This CDR3 has 13 residues. Germline CDR1 is LNHDA and CDR2 is SQIVND (reference sequence). The CDR3 nucleotides are TGTGCCACCGGACAGGGGAAGGCCTATGGCTACACCTTC. This encodes CATGQGKAYGYTF.

The DNA of the CDR3 is TGCGCCAGCAGCCACCCCAAGGGGGCAGGTGGCTACACCTTC. Translating it yields CASSHPKGAGGYTF. This chain joins TRBV4-1 and TRBJ1-2, with TRBD1 matching over 7 bases. The germline gives CDR1 MGHRA, CDR2 YSYEKL. The CDR3 totals 14 residues. Losses at the gene ends were 3 bases for V and 7 bases for J; bases not matched to a gene: 8.

The chain joins TRBV11-2 to TRBJ2-7; TRBD2 is a possible D gene (5 bases). CDR3 length equals 16 residues. CDR1 is SGHAT and CDR2 is FQNNGV in the germline V gene. V lost 5 bases to trimming and J lost 0 bases, with 17 bases between them. CDR3 in amino acids: CASSPPGKRSSYEQYF. Here the CDR3 DNA reads TGTGCCAGCAGCCCACCCGGAAAGCGGAGCTCCTACGAGCAGTACTTC.

This clone was observed a handful of times. This rearrangement joins TRBV10-2 to TRBJ2-2; no definite D call. Trimming shortened V by 2 bases and J by 6 bases, and 10 bases separated the two germline ends. This CDR3 has 14 residues. The V gene's germline CDR1 is WSHSY and CDR2 SAAADI. The CDR3 region has the DNA TGCGCCAGCAGTGAGAGCAGGATGGCCGGGGAGCTGTTTTTT. Encoded protein: CASSESRMAGELFF.

This chain uses TRBV11-2 with TRBJ2-7, with D perhaps TRBD1 (5 bases). This CDR3 has 17 residues. CDR1 is SGHAT and CDR2 is FQNNGV in the germline V gene. The V gene lost 0 bases and the J gene lost 0 bases, with 15 bases spanning the gap. The CDR3: CASSLDVDTMGSYEQYF. CDR3 bases: TGTGCCAGCAGCTTAGATGTGGACACTATGGGCTCCTACGAGCAGTACTTC.

This clone was seen more than once but under ten times. This chain joins TRBV6-4 and TRBJ1-1, with a tentative D call TRBD1 (6 bases). Trimming pared 4 bases from V and 4 bases from J, leaving 13 bases between. The CDR3 consists of 14 residues. The germline CDR1 and CDR2 sequences are MRHNA and SNTAGT. The CDR3 DNA reads TGTGCCAGCAGTGTCGATTACAGGGTCACTGAAGCTTTCTTT. It encodes CASSVDYRVTEAFF.

The chain uses TRBV6-5 and TRBJ1-3; weak D call: TRBD1 (5 bases). Germline V lookup: CDR1 MNHEY, CDR2 SVGAGI. The CDR3 is 15 amino acids. Trimming took 4 bases from V and 7 from J, leaving 17 bases between them. The CDR3 DNA follows: TGTGCCAGCAGTTCCCCGGGGAGGGGACGGAACACCATATATTTT. Translating gives CASSSPGRGRNTIYF.

V and J are TRBV6-4 and TRBJ2-7; D possibly corresponds to TRBD2 (6 bases). In germline, CDR1 is MRHNA, CDR2 SNTAGT. V was clipped by 6 bases and J by 0 bases, with 12 bases between them. The CDR3 spans 14 residues. The CDR3 DNA reads TGTGCCAGCAGACGGGGGACCCTCTCCTACGAGCAGTACTTC. It specifies CASRRGTLSYEQYF.

The V call is TRBV4-2, the J call TRBJ2-7, with D tentatively TRBD2 (8 bases). This CDR3 spans 18 amino acids. Per germline, CDR1 LGHNA and CDR2 YNFKEQ. V was shortened by 2 bases and J by 3 bases, with 23 bases between the two germline ends. The CDR3 sequence is CASSQRQGMGLDNYEQYF. The CDR3 nucleotides read TGTGCCAGCAGCCAAAGACAGGGTATGGGACTAGACAACTACGAGCAGTACTTC.

The chain combines TRBV10-3 with TRBJ1-1; 7 bases are a match to TRBD1. CDR3 length: 13 residues. Germline CDR1 is ENHRY and CDR2 is SYGVKD. The V and J ends lost 2 bases and 6 bases, in that order; junction bases with no gene match: 3. This CDR3 is CAISEPGQAEAFF. CDR3 nucleotides: TGTGCCATCAGTGAGCCAGGACAGGCTGAAGCTTTCTTT.